The rows below give T cell receptor beta chains drawn from one sample of a study of T cells after somatic rescue of genetic block. Sequenced by immunoSEQ multiplex PCR; TCRdb stores in-frame clones only, minus some. The top ten clones hold over 1.1% of a sample with fewer than 150,000 clones, around 90% of them seen once. The sequenced sample was peripheral blood mononuclear cells (PBMCs). The receptor source for this set is a woman in her late teens or twenties. Both conserved end residues are part of each CDR3. The D gene is left open where the match is weak. The listing skips clone size in some rows; elsewhere it reads once, few, many or a size class.

clone_size d_call j_call v_call cdr3_aa cdr3_nt
. . TRBJ2-5 TRBV19 CASSIAVGETQYF TGTGCCAGTAGTATTGCAGTTGGAGAGACCCAGTACTTC
. . TRBJ2-2 TRBV11-3 CASSFNTGELFF TGTGCCAGCAGCTTTAACACCGGGGAGCTGTTTTTT
. . TRBJ2-6 TRBV18 CASSPPAGLRLSGANVLTF TGTGCCAGCTCACCACCGGCGGGCTTAAGGCTCTCTGGGGCCAACGTCCTGACTTTC
. TRBD1 TRBJ1-5 TRBV6-9 CASSSGQGIRGNQPQHF TGTGCCAGCAGTTCCGGACAGGGTATTCGAGGCAATCAGCCCCAGCATTTT
. . TRBJ2-7 TRBV9 CASSPGTSSSYEQYF TGTGCCAGCAGCCCAGGGACTTCCAGCTCCTACGAGCAGTACTTC
. TRBD2 TRBJ2-5 TRBV5-6 CASSWWSRVLAGWKTQYF TGTGCCAGCAGCTGGTGGAGTAGGGTACTAGCGGGGTGGAAGACCCAGTACTTC
. . TRBJ1-4 TRBV7-6 CASSYGTNEKLFF TGTGCCAGCAGCTACGGAACGAATGAAAAACTGTTTTTT
. . TRBJ1-2 TRBV4-3 CASSPGSAFLYGYTF TGCGCCAGCAGCCCAGGCTCCGCTTTCCTCTATGGCTACACCTTC
. . TRBJ2-7 TRBV18 CASSPGPAYEQYF TGTGCCAGCTCACCGGGACCAGCCTACGAGCAGTACTTC
. . TRBJ1-2 TRBV30 CAWSVGASSYGYTF TGTGCCTGGAGTGTAGGGGCCAGCTCTTATGGCTACACCTTC
. . TRBJ1-1 TRBV27 CASSLSQRTEAFF TGTGCCAGCAGTTTATCCCAGAGGACTGAAGCTTTCTTT
. . TRBJ1-5 TRBV4-1 CASSQELTGNQPQHF TGCGCCAGCAGCCAAGAATTGACGGGAAATCAGCCCCAGCATTTT
. . TRBJ1-5 TRBV7-9 CASNSGNQPQHF TGTGCCAGCAATAGTGGCAATCAGCCCCAGCATTTT
. . TRBJ2-5 TRBV10-3 CAISGTDQETQYF TGTGCCATCAGTGGGACGGACCAAGAGACCCAGTACTTC
. . TRBJ2-7 TRBV5-5 CASSLDVGAYEQYF TGTGCCAGCAGCTTAGACGTAGGTGCCTACGAGCAGTACTTC
. . TRBJ2-1 TRBV5-6 CASSLLRNEQFF TGTGCCAGCAGCTTGTTGAGGAATGAGCAGTTCTTC
. TRBD1 TRBJ1-1 TRBV28 CASTMDRTNTEAFF TGTGCCAGCACGATGGACAGGACTAACACTGAAGCTTTCTTT
. TRBD1 TRBJ2-3 TRBV19 CASSIDRGPDTQYF TGTGCCAGTAGTATAGACAGGGGGCCGGATACGCAGTATTTT
once TRBD2 TRBJ2-7 TRBV7-7 CASSPRPGGEQYF TGTGCCAGCAGCCCGCGGCCGGGGGGGGAGCAGTACTTC
. . TRBJ2-3 TRBV30 CAWSREADTQYF TGTGCCTGGAGTAGGGAAGCAGATACGCAGTATTTT
. . TRBJ2-7 TRBV6-5 CASSYDSPSRGYEQYF TGTGCCAGCAGTTACGACAGCCCCTCAAGGGGCTACGAGCAGTACTTC
. . TRBJ2-7 TRBV4-1 CASAAVSGKEAYEQYF TGCGCCAGCGCTGCTGTCTCAGGCAAGGAGGCCTACGAGCAGTACTTC
. TRBD1 TRBJ2-4 TRBV6-1 CASSEATGENIQYF TGTGCCAGCAGTGAAGCGACAGGGGAAAACATTCAGTACTTC
. TRBD1 TRBJ1-4 TRBV19 CASSPRTGRNEKLFF TGTGCCAGTAGTCCTCGGACAGGTCGCAATGAAAAACTGTTTTTT
. TRBD2 TRBJ2-1 TRBV6-1 CASSEAGGGGYNEQFF TGTGCCAGCAGTGAAGCTGGAGGCGGGGGATACAATGAGCAGTTCTTC
. . TRBJ1-2 TRBV30 CAWSGLLNYGYTF TGTGCCTGGAGTGGGCTTCTTAACTATGGCTACACCTTC
. TRBD2 TRBJ2-5 TRBV6-1 CASIRGGLGETQYF TGTGCCAGCATCCGCGGGGGGTTGGGGGAGACCCAGTACTTC
. . TRBJ1-6 TRBV2 CASSEQPGAHISNSPLHF TGTGCCAGCAGTGAACAGCCGGGGGCCCATATCAGTAATTCACCCCTCCACTTT
. . TRBJ1-1 TRBV7-9 CASSFVMNTEAFF TGTGCCAGCAGCTTCGTAATGAACACTGAAGCTTTCTTT
. . TRBJ1-1 TRBV7-9 CASSLDGGGEAFF TGTGCCAGCAGCTTAGATGGGGGTGGTGAAGCTTTCTTT
. . TRBJ2-5 TRBV12-5 CASGVSVSETQYF TGTGCTAGTGGTGTTAGCGTATCAGAGACCCAGTACTTC
. . TRBJ1-1 TRBV5-1 CASSSGEAFGAEAFF TGCGCCAGCAGCTCTGGAGAGGCCTTTGGAGCTGAAGCTTTCTTT
. . TRBJ2-7 TRBV4-1 CASSQLYGDSYEQYF TGCGCCAGCAGCCAATTGTACGGAGACTCCTACGAGCAGTACTTC
. TRBD1 TRBJ1-5 TRBV15 CATSRDLVARGHQPQHF TGTGCCACCAGCAGAGATCTAGTGGCAAGGGGGCATCAGCCCCAGCATTTT
. TRBD1 TRBJ1-6 TRBV4-2 CASSQDSRGDSPLHF TGTGCCAGCAGCCAAGATAGCAGGGGGGATTCACCCCTCCACTTT
. . TRBJ1-2 TRBV7-2 CASGLVMGSGYTF TGTGCCAGCGGTTTAGTAATGGGGAGTGGCTACACCTTC
. . TRBJ1-2 TRBV10-3 CAIAGQYGYTF TGTGCCATAGCCGGACAGTATGGCTACACCTTC
. TRBD2 TRBJ2-7 TRBV6-5 CASSYIGGSYEQYF TGTGCCAGCAGTTACATCGGGGGGTCCTACGAGCAGTACTTC
. TRBD1 TRBJ2-4 TRBV5-6 CASSPDRGYIQYF TGTGCCAGCAGCCCGGACAGGGGGTACATTCAGTACTTC
. TRBD1 TRBJ1-5 TRBV2 CASSWDSANQPQHF TGTGCCAGCAGCTGGGACAGCGCAAATCAGCCCCAGCATTTT
. TRBD1 TRBJ2-7 TRBV7-2 CASSLFGTGGEQYF TGTGCCAGCAGCCTCTTTGGGACAGGGGGCGAGCAGTACTTC
once . TRBJ2-1 TRBV30 CAWSLTTSGEQFF TGTGCCTGGAGCCTGACAACCTCGGGGGAGCAGTTCTTC
. . TRBJ1-1 TRBV15 CATSKFRGPTEAFF TGTGCCACCTCCAAATTCAGAGGTCCCACTGAAGCTTTCTTT
. TRBD1 TRBJ2-7 TRBV7-8 CASSLDRGYEQYF TGTGCCAGCAGCCTAGACAGGGGCTACGAGCAGTACTTC
. . TRBJ2-7 TRBV7-2 CASRPWEGAYEQYF TGTGCCAGCAGACCCTGGGAGGGGGCCTACGAGCAGTACTTC
. . TRBJ1-5 TRBV7-8 CASSPEGQRQPQHF TGTGCCAGCAGCCCGGAGGGCCAGAGACAGCCCCAGCATTTT
. TRBD1 TRBJ1-5 TRBV19 CASSTIRDRANQPQHF TGTGCCAGTAGTACAATTCGGGACAGGGCAAATCAGCCCCAGCATTTT
. TRBD1 TRBJ2-5 TRBV7-2 CASSPRQGIGTQYF TGTGCCAGCAGCCCTCGACAGGGGATTGGGACCCAGTACTTC
. TRBD2 TRBJ2-1 TRBV6-5 CASSPSGGYDNEQFF TGTGCCAGCAGTCCCAGCGGGGGGTATGACAATGAGCAGTTCTTC
. . TRBJ1-2 TRBV4-3 CASSQDKGWHGYTF TGCGCCAGCAGCCAAGATAAGGGTTGGCATGGCTACACCTTC
. . TRBJ2-2 TRBV2 CASSVENTGELFF TGTGCCAGCAGTGTGGAGAACACCGGGGAGCTGTTTTTT
once . TRBJ2-1 TRBV7-3 CASSPAPGGVYNEQFF TGTGCCAGCAGCCCGGCCCCAGGGGGGGTCTACAATGAGCAGTTCTTC
. TRBD1 TRBJ1-1 TRBV5-1 CASSSLPPQGGLNTEAFF TGCGCCAGCAGCTCACTCCCCCCCCAGGGGGGTTTGAACACTGAAGCTTTCTTT
. TRBD1 TRBJ1-5 TRBV4-2 CASSHGTGGGPQHF TGTGCCAGCAGCCACGGGACAGGGGGCGGCCCCCAGCATTTT
. TRBD1 TRBJ2-7 TRBV11-3 CASSVRDRGGLEQYF TGTGCCAGCAGCGTCCGGGACAGGGGGGGTTTGGAGCAGTACTTC
. . TRBJ2-2 TRBV27 CASSSRGTGELFF TGTGCCAGCAGTTCGAGGGGCACCGGGGAGCTGTTTTTT
. TRBD2 TRBJ2-5 TRBV27 CASSLRGTSGAQETQYF TGTGCCAGCAGTTTACGGGGGACTAGCGGGGCTCAAGAGACCCAGTACTTC
. . TRBJ2-3 TRBV7-2 CASSLVADSTDTQYF TGTGCCAGCAGCTTAGTCGCGGATAGCACAGATACGCAGTATTTT
few TRBD1 TRBJ2-2 TRBV25-1 CASSDRGDTGELFF TGTGCCAGCAGCGACAGGGGCGACACCGGGGAGCTGTTTTTT